The 30 T cell receptor beta chains given below trace back to one sample, sequenced in a study of T cells in localized non-small cell lung cancer (dated by TCRdb to about 2020). Library preparation was by the immunoSEQ multiplex PCR assay. Not all clones reach the TCRdb copy of this immuneACCESS table, which keeps in-frame sequences only. Checked studies attribute under half of the gap to unresolved V genes and leave the rest unexplained. This sample holds 45,000 to 65,000 clones; about 90% were observed only once. The biggest ten clones account for about 20% of the sample. Material: peripheral blood, obtained before any cancer treatment. The receptors shown here come from a man aged 35-69 years with stage I squamous cell lung carcinoma.

The chain joins TRBV7-8 to TRBJ1-1; TRBD1 matches 7 bases. The CDR3 totals 16 residues. V trimming: 5 bases; J trimming: 0 bases; junction bases outside the gene matches: 9. The germline gives CDR1 SGHVS, CDR2 FQNEAQ. The CDR3 DNA reads as TGTGCCAGCAGCCCACGGGACAGAACCTTGAACACTGAAGCTTTCTTT. Translating it yields CASSPRDRTLNTEAFF.

V is TRBV5-1 and J is TRBJ2-3; 7 positions agree with TRBD2. V trimming: 0 bases; J trimming: 0 bases; junction bases outside the gene matches: 4. Germline CDR1 is SGHRS and CDR2 is YFSETQ. The CDR3 covers 16 residues. The CDR3 region is CASSLGLAGSTDTQYF. The DNA of the CDR3 is TGCGCCAGCAGCTTGGGCTTAGCGGGTAGCACAGATACGCAGTATTTT.

The V call is TRBV29-1, the J call TRBJ2-2; D not certain. This CDR3 contains 12 residues. The germline V gene encodes CDR1 SQVTM and CDR2 ANQGSEA. V lost 4 bases and J 3 bases, leaving 6 bases between the germline ends. Here the CDR3 DNA reads TGCAGCGTTGGGGCTTACACCGGGGAGCTGTTTTTT. It translates to CSVGAYTGELFF.

V usage is TRBV5-1 and J usage is TRBJ2-1; the D is unclear. With 2 bases removed from V and 6 bases from J, the gap between germline ends came to 15 bases. Germline assignment: CDR1 SGHRS and CDR2 YFSETQ. The CDR3 consists of 15 residues. The CDR3 DNA is TGCGCCAGCAGCTTCTCCGGGTCAGACCTCAATGAGCAGTTCTTC. This gives the protein CASSFSGSDLNEQFF. Full variable domain (missing parts from reference TRBV5-1 and TRBJ2-1): KAGVTQTPRYLIKTRGQQVTLSCSPISGHRSVSWYQQTPGQGLQFLFEYFSETQRNKGNFPGRFSGRQFSNSRSEMNVSTLELGDSALYLCASSFSGSDLNEQFFGPGTRLTVL.

The V gene is TRBV28, the J gene TRBJ1-1, with D possibly being TRBD1 (5 bases). Germline V gene lookup returns CDR1 MDHEN and CDR2 SYDVKM. Trimming stripped 6 bases from V and 4 bases from J, with 21 bases between. The CDR3 has 16 residues. The CDR3 nucleotides read TGTGCCAGCAGCCGATTGGGGGGGGGAATTCTCACTGAAGCTTTCTTT. Its translation is CASSRLGGGILTEAFF.

The chain is built from TRBV28 and TRBJ2-1; 9 bases fit TRBD2. Germline CDR1 reads MDHEN; CDR2 reads SYDVKM. Unmatched junction bases numbered 4, after V lost 5 bases and J lost 5 bases. The CDR3 is made up of 14 amino acids. This CDR3 is CASSPWTSDNEQFF. The CDR3 region has the DNA TGTGCCAGCAGTCCCTGGACTAGCGACAATGAGCAGTTCTTC.

This rearrangement joins TRBV29-1 to TRBJ2-1, with 10 bases matching TRBD1. Looked up from germline, CDR1 is SQVTM and CDR2 is ANQGSEA. V gave up 5 bases and J gave up 8 bases; unmatched junction bases: 9. The CDR3 has 14 residues. The CDR3 sequence is CSVQGGTGADEQFF. CDR3 nucleotides: TGCAGCGTTCAAGGGGGGACAGGGGCGGATGAGCAGTTCTTC.

The rearrangement uses TRBV29-1 and TRBJ1-1, with a tentative D call TRBD1 (6 bases). Trimming removed 0 bases from V and 10 bases from J, with 21 bases in between. Germline V gene data show CDR1 as SQVTM and CDR2 as ANQGSEA. CDR3 size: 15 residues. The CDR3, as DNA: TGCAGCGTTGAAGATATCACAGGGACTATAAGGAGAGCTTTCTTT. Amino acids: CSVEDITGTIRRAFF.

As concerns this clone: The sample contains more than one DNA sequence encoding this CDR3. The rearrangement uses TRBV19 and TRBJ1-5; no reliable D call. The CDR3 has 14 residues. In germline, CDR1 is LNHDA, CDR2 SQIVND (reference sequence). V dropped 3 bases and J dropped 0 bases, with 6 bases sitting between them. CDR3: CASSIGPSNQPQHF. For the CDR3, the DNA is TGTGCCAGTAGTATCGGCCCTAGCAATCAGCCCCAGCATTTT.

The V gene is TRBV6-5, the J gene TRBJ1-1, with a weak D call TRBD1 (6 bases). Germline V CDR1 and CDR2: MNHEY, SVGAGI. The CDR3 covers 15 residues. V was cut by 6 bases and J by 4 bases, with 18 bases left in between. CDR3 sequence: CASSPNRVLFTEAFF. CDR3 DNA sequence: TGTGCCAGCAGCCCAAACAGGGTCTTGTTCACTGAAGCTTTCTTT.

The chain recombines TRBV5-1 with TRBJ2-4; tentatively, D is TRBD2 (6 bases). V lost 1 base to trimming and J lost 6 bases, with 11 bases between them. The CDR3 length is 14 residues. The germline V gene encodes CDR1 SGHRS and CDR2 YFSETQ. CDR3 sequence (DNA): TGCGCCAGCAGCTTGCAGGGACTGGCAAACATTCAGTACTTC. It encodes CASSLQGLANIQYF.

The chain combines TRBV9 with TRBJ2-5; TRBD1 matches 10 bases. With V trimmed by 3 bases and J by 5 bases, 13 bases remained unmatched. Germline CDR1 is SGDLS and CDR2 is YYNGEE. There are 17 residues in the CDR3. The DNA of the CDR3 is TGTGCCAGCAGCGAAGAGCCGGGACAGGGGATCGGGGAGACCCAGTACTTC. This gives the protein CASSEEPGQGIGETQYF.

The count of this clone is one. J is TRBJ2-3 and V is TRBV7-2; 7 bases line up with TRBD2. The CDR3 length is 16 residues. V shed 0 bases and J 4 bases; nucleotides not matched to a gene: 7. Germline values: CDR1 SGHTA, CDR2 FQGNSA. CDR3 bases: TGTGCCAGCAGCTTAGCTTTTTCTGCGGGGGCAGATACGCAGTATTTT. Protein product: CASSLAFSAGADTQYF.

V and J are TRBV25-1 and TRBJ2-7; TRBD1 agrees at 7 bases. The germline V gene has CDR1 MGHDK and CDR2 SYGVNS. The V segment lost 2 bases and the J segment 2 bases; nucleotides outside the gene matches: 3. CDR3 length: 14 residues. DNA of the CDR3: TGTGCCAGCAGTGAAGACAGGGTCCCCTACGAGCAGTACTTC. It yields the protein CASSEDRVPYEQYF.

This rearrangement joins TRBV5-6 to TRBJ1-5, with D possibly being TRBD1 (6 bases). Germline V gene data show CDR1 as SGHDT and CDR2 as YYEEEE. Trimming removed 2 bases from V and 7 bases from J, with 13 bases in between. This CDR3 contains 14 residues. Here the CDR3 DNA reads TGTGCCAGCAGCTTTCGGGGGGCTGGACAGCCCCAGCATTTT. This translates into CASSFRGAGQPQHF.

This clone was detected only once. The rearrangement links TRBV5-1 to TRBJ2-7, with D unclear. The germline V gene has CDR1 SGHRS and CDR2 YFSETQ. Trimming shortened V by 0 bases and J by 3 bases, and 7 bases separated the two germline ends. The CDR3 totals 13 residues. The CDR3 sequence is CASSLGGFYEQYF. CDR3 coding DNA: TGCGCCAGCAGCTTGGGGGGATTCTACGAGCAGTACTTC.

This chain joins TRBV7-2 and TRBJ2-4; tentative D call: TRBD1 (5 bases). V lost 5 bases to trimming and J lost 1 base, with 12 bases between them. Germline loops: CDR1 SGHTA, CDR2 FQGNSA. The CDR3 loop spans 15 amino acids. The CDR3 sequence is CASSPRGPAKNIQYF. The DNA of the CDR3 is TGTGCCAGCAGCCCAAGGGGCCCGGCCAAAAACATTCAGTACTTC.

The V gene is TRBV6-6, the J gene TRBJ1-6; 10 nucleotides align to TRBD1. V dropped 7 bases and J dropped 7; count of bases not matched to a gene: 7. The germline gives CDR1 MNHNY, CDR2 SVGAGI (reference sequence). This CDR3 comprises 15 residues. The CDR3 loop is CASKGLTGGNSPLHF. The DNA of the CDR3 is TGTGCCAGCAAGGGATTGACAGGGGGCAATTCACCCCTCCACTTT.

This clone was observed a single time. The rearrangement links TRBV5-1 to TRBJ2-5; either TRBD1 or TRBD2 may fit D (7 bases each). Germline values: CDR1 SGHRS, CDR2 YFSETQ. The CDR3 totals 16 residues. Trimming stripped 2 bases from V and 2 bases from J, with 16 bases between. CDR3 in amino acids: CASSLGGGEGQETQYF. The CDR3 coding sequence is TGCGCCAGCAGCTTAGGGGGCGGGGAGGGACAAGAGACCCAGTACTTC.

V gene TRBV5-1 combines with J gene TRBJ1-1; 9 positions agree with TRBD1. The CDR3 spans 17 residues. In germline, CDR1 is SGHRS, CDR2 YFSETQ. V lost 0 bases, J lost 0 bases, and 6 bases stayed unmatched. The CDR3 DNA follows: TGCGCCAGCAGCTTGGCGGACAGGGGAGCCATGAACACTGAAGCTTTCTTT. Translated, it gives CASSLADRGAMNTEAFF.

This clone was detected only a few times. The CDR3 nucleotides read TGTGCCAGCAGCTTAGGTGGACAATACAATGAGCAGTTCTTC. It translates to CASSLGGQYNEQFF. The chain carries TRBV7-3 and TRBJ2-1; TRBD1 is a possible D gene (5 bases). Germline CDR1 and CDR2: SGHTA and FQGTGA. Deletions cut 2 bases from V and 4 bases from J, with 9 bases between. This CDR3 has 14 amino acids.

CDR3 loop: CASSIAGRYEQYF. CDR3 DNA sequence: TGTGCCAGTAGTATAGCGGGGAGGTACGAGCAGTACTTC. The rearrangement joins TRBV19 to TRBJ2-7; perhaps TRBD2 as D (6 bases). V was shortened by 1 base and J by 4 bases, with 8 bases between the two germline ends. Germline V gene sequence: CDR1 LNHDA, CDR2 SQIVND (reference sequence). CDR3 length: 13 amino acids.

The chain carries TRBV12-2 and TRBJ1-1. TRBV12-2 represents a pseudogene. The CDR3 length is 16 residues. For the CDR3, the DNA is TGTGCAAGTCGCTTAGCTCTCTTGGGGGTGAACACTGAAGCTTTCTTT. It codes for CASRLALLGVNTEAFF.

This clone was recorded once. Additional DNA sequences in this sample encode the identical CDR3. This chain joins TRBV2 and TRBJ2-4; possibly TRBD1 or TRBD2 for D (5 bases each). V shed 4 bases and J shed 0 bases, with 7 bases lying between them. Per germline, CDR1 SNHLY and CDR2 FYNNEI. The CDR3 is made up of 14 amino acids. The CDR3 reads CASSVGEAKNIQYF. DNA for the CDR3: TGTGCCAGCAGTGTGGGGGAAGCCAAAAACATTCAGTACTTC.

The CDR3 loop reads CASSLQSGGSYNEQFF. The CDR3 region has the DNA TGTGCCAGCAGCTTACAGAGCGGGGGCTCCTACAATGAGCAGTTCTTC. The gene calls are TRBV7-9 and TRBJ2-1; 8 positions match TRBD2. In germline, CDR1 is SEHNR, CDR2 FQNEAQ (reference sequence). The CDR3 extends over 16 amino acids. Trimming removed 2 bases from V and 0 bases from J; junction bases left unmatched: 3. Together with reference TRBV7-9 and TRBJ2-1, the CDR3 gives the full variable domain: DTGVSQNPRHKITKRGQNVTFRCDPISEHNRLYWYRQTLGQGPEFLTYFQNEAQLEKSRLLSDRFSAERPKGSFSTLEIQRTEQGDSAMYLCASSLQSGGSYNEQFFGPGTRLTVL.

This rearrangement joins TRBV5-1 to TRBJ2-7; D might be TRBD2 (6 bases). With 4 bases removed from V and 0 bases from J, the gap between germline ends came to 14 bases. Germline V CDR1 and CDR2: SGHRS, YFSETQ. The CDR3 contains 15 residues. CDR3 bases: TGCGCCAGCAGCGTGGGACTCAGTACCTCCTACGAGCAGTACTTC. Amino acid sequence: CASSVGLSTSYEQYF. Based on the CDR3 plus reference TRBV5-1 and TRBJ2-7, the full variable domain is KAGVTQTPRYLIKTRGQQVTLSCSPISGHRSVSWYQQTPGQGLQFLFEYFSETQRNKGNFPGRFSGRQFSNSRSEMNVSTLELGDSALYLCASSVGLSTSYEQYFGPGTRLTVT.

V gene TRBV5-1 combines with J gene TRBJ2-7; 11 bases agree with TRBD1. The CDR3 extends over 16 amino acids. Looked up from germline, CDR1 is SGHRS and CDR2 is YFSETQ. Germline trimming cut 0 bases from V and 3 bases from J; bases unmatched to any gene: 5. The DNA for the CDR3 is TGCGCCAGCAGCTTGGATGGGGGGACAGGGGGCTACGAGCAGTACTTC. Amino acids: CASSLDGGTGGYEQYF.

V gene TRBV6-5 combines with J gene TRBJ2-3; D perhaps matches TRBD2 (6 bases). Germline CDR1 and CDR2: MNHEY and SVGAGI. V lost 7 bases and J 4 bases, leaving 12 bases between the germline ends. The CDR3 is 13 amino acids. CDR3 bases: TGTGCCAGCACACGGGGGAGCGCAGATACGCAGTATTTT. Protein sequence: CASTRGSADTQYF.

The V and J genes are TRBV4-3 and TRBJ2-5; possible D gene TRBD2, 5 bases. The J call may be faulty, since TRBJ2-7 better matches the DNA end. The CDR3 length is 15 residues. CDR1 is LGHNA, CDR2 YSLEER, per germline. Here the CDR3 DNA reads TGCGCCAGCAGCCAAGAAGAGGGTAGCTCCTACGAGCAGTACTTC. This translates into CASSQEEGSSYEQYF.

The rearrangement links TRBV7-7 to TRBJ2-1; 9 positions match TRBD2. This CDR3 is 14 amino acids long. CDR1 SSHAT and CDR2 FNYEAQ come from the germline V gene (reference sequence). The CDR3, as DNA: TGTGCTAGCTCAGCTAGCGGGAACAACAATGAGCAGTTCTTC. This encodes CASSASGNNNEQFF.